This TCR beta chain stems from a study of T cells in Graves' hyperthyroidism and ophthalmopathy. Study information: Pretreatment peripheral blood was obtained at initial diagnosis.

Based on clinical symptoms, serum thyroxine and TRAb, thyroid ultrasound and orbital computed tomography, diagnoses were reached. Deletions cut 5 bases from V and 4 bases from J, with 14 bases between. The CDR3 length is 14 residues. Template material for amplifying TCR beta CDR3 regions consisted of RNA transcripts. TCR CDR3 underwent first-round RT-PCR with the HTBI primer set. TCRdb called the multiplex PCR reads again in MiXCR, with one record for every CDR3 protein. There are hundreds of thousands of distinct CDR3 sequences in the sample; 24% occur only once, and over 9% lies in the top ten. Material for sequencing was blood. The chain is built from TRBV12-3 or TRBV12-4 and TRBJ1-2; maybe TRBD1 (5 bases). This receptor was taken from a woman under 40 with Graves' ophthalmopathy. The CDR3 reads CASSPRGDRYGYTF. The CDR3 DNA sequence: TGTGCCAGCAGTCCTCGGGGGGATCGCTATGGCTACACCTTC.